This entry lists 5 T cell receptor beta chains sequenced from one sample in a study of cytomegalovirus exposure and HLA in healthy donors. PCR involved 60 Vbeta and 13 Jbeta primers. TCRdb keeps only in-frame clones here, not all; method: immunoSEQ multiplex PCR. The sample holds 100,000 or so clones; 60% to 85% are singletons and the top ten take 2% to 3%. Source material: PBMCs. The source of these receptors is a female donor in good health and CMV-seronegative.

This clone was detected only a few times. CDR3 sequence (DNA): TGTGCCTGGGGTCGACTTCTAGCGGGGTTAATACCCTCTGGGGCTTTCTTT. Its translation: CAWGRLLAGLIPSGAFF. This chain uses TRBV30 with TRBJ1-1, with D uncertain. The CDR3 length is 17 residues. Looked up from germline, CDR1 is GTSNPN and CDR2 is SVGIG (reference sequence). Trimming removed 5 bases at V and 11 bases at J, with 33 bases between.

The chain couples TRBV18 to TRBJ2-6; 10 nucleotides align to TRBD1. The CDR3 loop spans 20 amino acids. CDR1 and CDR2 (germline): KGHSH, LQKENI. After removal of 5 bases from V and 0 bases from J, the junction contained 13 bases not matched to a gene. CDR3 residues: CASSNDRGLSLNSGANVLTF. DNA for the CDR3: TGTGCCAGCTCAAATGACAGGGGGCTTTCCCTAAACTCTGGGGCCAACGTCCTGACTTTC. The full variable domain, rest sourced from reference TRBV18 and TRBJ2-6, is NAGVMQNPRHLVRRRGQEARLRCSPMKGHSHVYWYRQLPEEGLKFMVYLQKENIIDESGMPKERFSAEFPKEGPSILRIQQVVRGDSAAYFCASSNDRGLSLNSGANVLTFGAGSRLTVL.

V and J are TRBV10-2 and TRBJ2-5, with TRBD2 identical over 8 bases. CDR3 length: 15 residues. J was trimmed by 6 bases and V by 8 bases; bases with no gene match: 14. CDR1 is WSHSY and CDR2 is SAAADI in the germline V gene. In DNA form, the CDR3 reads TGCGCCAGCGTCGATGGACCTCGGGGGGGTCAGACCCAGTACTTC. This translates into CASVDGPRGGQTQYF.

The chain employs TRBV18 and TRBJ1-2; possibly TRBD1 for D (6 bases). The CDR3 runs 14 residues. Trimming left V 3 bases short and J 5 bases short, with 13 bases between. Per the germline V gene, CDR1 is KGHSH and CDR2 is LQKENI. The CDR3 loop reads CASSPSTGGYGYTF. The CDR3 coding sequence is TGTGCCAGCTCACCGTCGACAGGAGGTTATGGCTACACCTTC.

The V gene is TRBV30, the J gene TRBJ2-2, with 7 bases fitting TRBD2. The CDR3 loop spans 14 amino acids. V was pared by 8 bases and J by 3 bases, with 9 bases of the junction left unmatched. Germline CDR1 GTSNPN, CDR2 SVGIG (reference sequence). CDR3 coding DNA: TGTGCCGGGGAGGTAGCGGGTTACACCGGGGAGCTGTTTTTT. This encodes CAGEVAGYTGELFF.